Listed here are 18 T cell receptor beta chains from one sample, sequenced in a study of blood T cell repertoires in COVID-19 (dated by TCRdb to about 2020). The protocol used for the library was the immunoSEQ multiplex PCR assay. Here the immuneACCESS table is served through TCRdb, limited to in-frame sequences with V and J called. Missing clones are a known gap in these copies; in checked studies unresolved V genes cover under half, and the rest lacks a known reason. In all, the sample holds fewer than 90,000 clones, and more than 65% of those were seen once. Around 10% of the sample comes from the top ten. The source material was peripheral blood. These receptors originate from a middle-aged man with acute or convalescent COVID-19.

V gene TRBV15 combines with J gene TRBJ1-5; no clear D. Germline V lookup: CDR1 LNHNV, CDR2 YYDKDF (reference sequence). The CDR3 has 13 amino acids. The V and J ends lost 5 bases and 6 bases respectively, with 11 bases between them. The CDR3 region is CATSSLSGQPQHF. Written as DNA, the CDR3 is TGTGCCACCAGCTCACTATCGGGTCAGCCCCAGCATTTT.

This sequence joins TRBV11-3 and TRBJ1-1; D is uncertain. Trimming left V 5 bases short and J 1 base short, with 8 bases between. The germline gives CDR1 SGHNT, CDR2 YENEEA. The CDR3 contains 13 residues. The CDR3 DNA follows: TGTGCCAGCAGCGCACAGCCGAACACTGAAGCTTTCTTT. As protein: CASSAQPNTEAFF.

Turning to this clone: Germline and junction disagree at one end, which may indicate a read error. The chain uses TRBV6-5 and TRBJ2-1; TRBD1 matches at 8 bases. This CDR3 spans 15 amino acids. Germline values: CDR1 MNHEY, CDR2 SVGAGI. Here the CDR3 DNA reads TGTGCCAGCACTTACAGGGGGTTAATTTACAATGAGCAGTTCTTC. Translation: CASTYRGLIYNEQFF.

V is TRBV12-3 or TRBV12-4 and J is TRBJ1-2, with 7 bases that match TRBD1. Trimming at V came to 5 bases and at J to 8 bases, leaving 8 bases not matched to a gene. The CDR3 consists of 13 residues. The CDR3 sequence is CASSPQGPLGYTF. CDR3 DNA: TGTGCCAGCAGTCCACAGGGGCCACTCGGCTACACCTTC.

V gene TRBV6-5 combines with J gene TRBJ1-6; the D gene is possibly TRBD1 (6 bases). Germline V lookup: CDR1 MNHEY, CDR2 SVGAGI. V was cut by 4 bases and J by 7 bases, with 14 bases left in between. The CDR3 extends over 15 amino acids. CDR3 sequence: CASSFEPQGNSPLHF. As DNA, the CDR3 is TGTGCCAGCAGTTTCGAACCTCAGGGGAATTCACCCCTCCACTTT.

The chain combines TRBV7-9 with TRBJ1-1, with D tentatively TRBD1 (6 bases). Deletions cut 8 bases from V and 8 bases from J, with 12 bases between. Germline CDR1 SEHNR, CDR2 FQNEAQ (reference sequence). The CDR3 loop spans 11 amino acids. CDR3 bases: TGTGCCAGCCACGTCAGGGGAGAAGCTTTCTTT. Translated, it gives CASHVRGEAFF.

The chain combines TRBV7-3 with TRBJ1-6, with TRBD1 matching over 9 bases. Germline assignment: CDR1 SGHTA and CDR2 FQGTGA. The trim removed 2 bases at V and 7 bases at J, leaving 3 bases unmatched. This CDR3 is 15 amino acids long. As DNA, the CDR3 is TGTGCCAGCAGCTTAGGACAGGGGATGAATTCACCCCTCCACTTT. Translated: CASSLGQGMNSPLHF.

The CDR3 is CATKAGGPAETQYF. The CDR3, as DNA: TGTGCAACCAAAGCGGGAGGGCCCGCAGAGACCCAGTACTTC. This chain uses TRBV2 with TRBJ2-5; 10 nucleotides agree with TRBD2. From germline, CDR1 is SNHLY and CDR2 FYNNEI. The CDR3 has 14 amino acids.

The J gene is TRBJ2-7, the V gene TRBV2; D is ambiguous. Between the trimmed V and J ends, which lost 3 bases and 3 bases, there was a span of 3 bases. The germline V gene encodes CDR1 SNHLY and CDR2 FYNNEI. The length of the CDR3 is 11 residues. Here the CDR3 reads CASSDRYEQYF. CDR3 nucleotide sequence: TGTGCCAGCAGTGACCGCTACGAGCAGTACTTC. Complete variable domain (other parts from reference TRBV2 and TRBJ2-7): EPEVTQTPSHQVTQMGQEVILRCVPISNHLYFYWYRQILGQKVEFLVSFYNNEISEKSEIFDDQFSVERPDGSNFTLKIRSTKLEDSAMYFCASSDRYEQYFGPGTRLTVT.

V gene TRBV7-9 combines with J gene TRBJ2-3; 7 bases fit TRBD1. The CDR3 loop spans 15 amino acids. CDR1 and CDR2 from the germline V gene are SEHNR and FQNEAQ (reference sequence). V shed 3 bases, J shed 4 bases, and the junction held 7 bases outside the gene matches. DNA for the CDR3: TGTGCCAGCAGCTTCCCACGACAGGGCCCAGATACGCAGTATTTT. Residues: CASSFPRQGPDTQYF.

The chain links TRBV19 to TRBJ1-1, with TRBD1 matching over 10 bases. The J segment lost 4 bases and the V segment lost 7 bases, leaving 12 bases of the junction unmatched. CDR3 length: 16 amino acids. In germline, CDR1 is LNHDA, CDR2 SQIVND (reference sequence). The CDR3 DNA sequence: TGTGCCAGTAACCTCGGCCCGGGACAGGGGATCACTGAAGCTTTCTTT. This codes for CASNLGPGQGITEAFF.

This rearrangement joins TRBV18 to TRBJ2-7, with 10 bases aligning to TRBD2. This CDR3 spans 16 amino acids. Germline V lookup: CDR1 KGHSH, CDR2 LQKENI. The V and J ends lost 1 base and 7 bases, in that order; junction bases with no gene match: 10. DNA for the CDR3: TGTGCCAGCTCACCACAAGGACTAGCGGTTGAGTCGGAGCAGTACTTC. This sequence encodes CASSPQGLAVESEQYF.

The rearrangement joins TRBV28 to TRBJ1-4, with D tentatively TRBD1 (6 bases). Germline assignment: CDR1 MDHEN and CDR2 SYDVKM. The CDR3 extends over 14 amino acids. The V end was cut by 2 bases, the J end by 5 bases, with 9 bases between. The CDR3 here is CASSLIGQNEKLFF. CDR3 bases: TGTGCCAGCAGTTTAATAGGACAGAATGAAAAACTGTTTTTT.

This chain uses TRBV9 with TRBJ2-2; D is unclear. In germline, CDR1 is SGDLS, CDR2 YYNGEE. The V end was cut by 4 bases, the J end by 2 bases, with 3 bases between. This CDR3 spans 12 amino acids. CDR3 protein: CASSPNTGELFF. In nucleotides, the CDR3 is TGTGCCAGCAGCCCTAACACCGGGGAGCTGTTTTTT.

The chain joins TRBV30 to TRBJ1-2; D is undetermined. The length of the CDR3 is 12 residues. Trimming took 3 bases from V and 7 from J, leaving 12 bases between them. Germline CDR1 is GTSNPN and CDR2 is SVGIG (reference sequence). CDR3 region: CAWSIAASGYTF. The CDR3 nucleotides read TGTGCCTGGAGCATTGCGGCTTCTGGCTACACCTTC. Looking up the rest from reference TRBV30 and TRBJ1-2 gives the full variable domain: SQTIHQWPATLVQPVGSPLSLECTVEGTSNPNLYWYRQAAGRGLQLLFYSVGIGQISSEVPQNLSASRPQDRQFILSSKKLLLSDSGFYLCAWSIAASGYTFGSGTRLTVV.

The chain is built from TRBV29-1 and TRBJ1-1; weak D call: TRBD1 (5 bases). In germline, CDR1 is SQVTM, CDR2 ANQGSEA. This CDR3 is built from 13 residues. Trimming cost V 6 bases and J 6 bases, with 17 bases left between them. DNA for the CDR3: TGCAGCGTCCTCAGGAGGGGAACAGCTGAAGCTTTCTTT. The encoded protein is CSVLRRGTAEAFF. Filled out from reference TRBV29-1 and TRBJ1-1, the complete variable domain reads SAVISQKPSRDICQRGTSLTIQCQVDSQVTMMFWYRQQPGQSLTLIATANQGSEATYESGFVIDKFPISRPNLTFSTLTVSNMSPEDSSIYLCSVLRRGTAEAFFGQGTRLTVV.

The chain employs TRBV28 and TRBJ1-6; D remains ambiguous. This CDR3 region has 15 residues. Germline-derived CDR1 and CDR2 are MDHEN and SYDVKM. V dropped 5 bases and J dropped 10 bases, with 18 bases sitting between them. CDR3 amino acids: CASSIREGWVSPLHF. CDR3 nucleotides: TGTGCCAGCAGTATTCGGGAAGGGTGGGTGTCACCCCTCCACTTT.

This clone was recorded only once. The chain's CDR3 is CASSLNGLGEETQYF. CDR3 in DNA: TGTGCCAGCAGCTTAAATGGATTAGGGGAAGAGACCCAGTACTTC. This chain links TRBV7-2 with TRBJ2-5; D may be TRBD1 (5 bases). CDR3 length: 15 amino acids. Germline assignment: CDR1 SGHTA and CDR2 FQGNSA. With 2 bases removed from V and 3 bases from J, the gap between germline ends came to 13 bases.